This note documents a single TCR beta chain sequence. Its antigen is not identified. Autoimmune disease history or systemic immunosuppression excluded patients. This entry belongs to a study of OX40 agonist ivuxolimab in advanced cancers. About the study: An agonistic human IgG2 monoclonal antibody against OX40 (CD134) was given.

The J segment lost 5 bases and the V segment lost 6 bases, leaving 8 bases of the junction unmatched. Germline lookup yields CDR1 LNHDA and CDR2 SQIVND (reference sequence). The CDR3 spans 15 residues. Study observations and caveats: Fewer expanded clones were found on average in CD4+ than in CD8+ T cells. Normalized T-cell clonal expansion was also low in some nonresponders.

Using immunoSEQ multiplex PCR, the repertoire was profiled, and TCRdb retains in-frame clones only, with some absent. In the table there are approximately 35,000 clones, around 74% of which are singletons. J is TRBJ2-2 and V is TRBV19; TRBD2 agrees at 8 bases. The specimen was CD4+ or CD8+ T cells sorted from blood, collected in a trial of the OX40 agonist ivuxolimab. The TCR was taken from an adult with an advanced solid tumor such as melanoma, head and neck, liver or kidney cancer. The CDR3 spells CASRTGGPRTGELFF. The CDR3 bases are TGTGCCAGTAGGACGGGGGGGCCGAGGACCGGGGAGCTGTTTTTT.